This TCR beta chain stems from a study of T cells after yellow fever vaccination. General study results and limits: It was the secondary response that reached its peak faster, day 5 versus 15, but it was weaker. Once the booster was given, most primary-vaccination clones reappeared, at approximately 97% for CD4 and over 85% for CD8. Within FACS-sorted repertoires, abundant clonotypes contaminating from the bulk population could be present.

This clonotype turned up a few times. The antigen is not known. Making TCR cDNA involved 5'RACE template switching, which added UMIs and a universal primer site. TCRdb re-called the 5' RACE reads with MiXCR, one entry per CDR3 protein. Of around 500,000 distinct CDR3 sequences listed, just over 20% are singletons. Trimming at V came to 2 bases and at J to 3 bases, leaving 8 bases not matched to a gene. This CDR3 contains 15 residues. Germline CDR1 and CDR2: DFQATT and SNEGSKA (reference sequence). J is TRBJ2-7 and V is TRBV20-1, with 9 bases matching TRBD2. The TCR originated in a man between 18 and 29 years old who received the YFV17D yellow fever vaccine. The specimen was PBMCs, collected roughly 20 days after the first yellow fever vaccination. The CDR3 DNA reads as TGCAGTGCTAGATCCTCTAGCGGGGCTAACTACGAGCAGTACTTC. Amino acid sequence: CSARSSSGANYEQYF.